A single sample is the source of the 10 T cell receptor beta chains below, sequenced in a study of blood T cell repertoires in COVID-19. Generated by immunoSEQ multiplex PCR, the TCRdb table keeps only in-frame clones and is missing some. This sample carries some 160,000 clones, approximately 92% of them seen once, and the ten largest clones take roughly 3.2%. The sequencing sample was made of peripheral blood. These receptors originate from a woman aged 55-69 years with active COVID-19.

The chain employs TRBV14 and TRBJ2-5; tentatively, D is TRBD1 (6 bases). Germline V lookup: CDR1 SGHDN, CDR2 FVKESK. The length of the CDR3 is 19 residues. Trimming left V 0 bases short and J 4 bases short, with 24 bases between. The CDR3 reads CASSQDDGLGQGKRETQYF. The CDR3 DNA follows: TGTGCCAGCAGCCAAGATGACGGGTTGGGGCAGGGGAAACGAGAGACCCAGTACTTC.

The J gene is TRBJ2-7, the V gene TRBV19; D not certain. V lost 3 bases to trimming and J lost 0 bases, with 9 bases between them. Germline V gene sequence: CDR1 LNHDA, CDR2 SQIVND (reference sequence). The length of the CDR3 is 14 residues. The CDR3 protein is CASSIPKSSYEQYF. Written as DNA, the CDR3 is TGTGCCAGTAGTATCCCGAAGAGCTCCTACGAGCAGTACTTC.

This chain joins TRBV2 and TRBJ1-1; the match to TRBD1 covers 7 bases. Germline trimming cut 7 bases from V and 1 base from J; bases unmatched to any gene: 6. The CDR3 runs to 14 residues. Germline V gene lookup returns CDR1 SNHLY and CDR2 FYNNEI. The CDR3 DNA is TGTGCCAGCACCCGACAGGGCCCGAACACTGAAGCTTTCTTT. Its translation: CASTRQGPNTEAFF.

The chain uses TRBV1 and TRBJ2-2; the DNA was not compared with TRBD2, the D call given in the table. TRBV1 is a listed pseudogene. The CDR3 extends over 22 amino acids. The CDR3 bases are TGCACCAGCAGCCACCGGACTAGCGGGAGGCCAAATTTTGCTGGTAACACCGGGGAGCTGTTTTTT. Amino acids: CTSSHRTSGRPNFAGNTGELFF.

The rearrangement links TRBV12-3 or TRBV12-4 to TRBJ1-1; D is unclear. The CDR3 runs to 13 residues. V was trimmed by 1 base and J by 1 base, leaving 4 bases between them. DNA for the CDR3: TGTGCCAGCAGTTTAGGGGCGAACACTGAAGCTTTCTTT. It is translated as CASSLGANTEAFF.

The gene calls are TRBV27 and TRBJ2-2, with TRBD2 matching over 8 bases. J lost 4 bases, V lost 6 bases, and 10 bases had no gene match. This CDR3 comprises 16 residues. CDR1 is MNHEY and CDR2 is SMNVEV in the germline V gene (reference sequence). CDR3 in DNA: TGTGCCAGCAGCGGGGGGGCGGGATACCGCACCGGGGAGCTGTTTTTT. Translation gives CASSGGAGYRTGELFF.

The chain joins TRBV10-3 to TRBJ2-1, with TRBD2 as a possible D gene (6 bases). Trimming stripped 11 bases from V and 0 bases from J, with 14 bases between. This CDR3 comprises 14 residues. CDR1 is ENHRY and CDR2 is SYGVKD in the germline V gene. The CDR3 protein is CAADSGRSYNEQFF. The CDR3 region has the DNA TGTGCCGCGGATAGCGGCCGCTCCTACAATGAGCAGTTCTTC.

The chain is built from TRBV18 and TRBJ1-2; unclear D gene. Trimming pared 2 bases from V and 4 bases from J, leaving 8 bases between. This CDR3 is built from 13 residues. The germline V gene encodes CDR1 KGHSH and CDR2 LQKENI. The CDR3 DNA reads TGTGCCAGCTCACCAGGCCCCGCCTATGGCTACACCTTC. Translation: CASSPGPAYGYTF. Using reference TRBV18 and TRBJ1-2 for the parts outside the CDR3, the full variable domain is NAGVMQNPRHLVRRRGQEARLRCSPMKGHSHVYWYRQLPEEGLKFMVYLQKENIIDESGMPKERFSAEFPKEGPSILRIQQVVRGDSAAYFCASSPGPAYGYTFGSGTRLTVV.

The rearrangement joins TRBV27 to TRBJ2-7; TRBD2 agrees at 7 bases. The CDR3 has 14 residues. V was pared by 7 bases and J by 3 bases, with 9 bases of the junction left unmatched. Germline CDR1 and CDR2: MNHEY and SMNVEV (reference sequence). The CDR3 coding sequence is TGTGCCAGCACCCGGGCGGGAGAGGGCTACGAGCAGTACTTC. This sequence encodes CASTRAGEGYEQYF.

This clone appeared once. The chain carries TRBV9 and TRBJ1-2, with D unresolved. V lost 4 bases, J lost 6 bases, and 16 bases lay in between. The CDR3 consists of 14 residues. Germline V gives CDR1 SGDLS, CDR2 YYNGEE. CDR3 in amino acids: CASSHSRELDGYTF. The CDR3 region has the DNA TGTGCCAGCAGCCACTCCCGGGAACTGGATGGCTACACCTTC.